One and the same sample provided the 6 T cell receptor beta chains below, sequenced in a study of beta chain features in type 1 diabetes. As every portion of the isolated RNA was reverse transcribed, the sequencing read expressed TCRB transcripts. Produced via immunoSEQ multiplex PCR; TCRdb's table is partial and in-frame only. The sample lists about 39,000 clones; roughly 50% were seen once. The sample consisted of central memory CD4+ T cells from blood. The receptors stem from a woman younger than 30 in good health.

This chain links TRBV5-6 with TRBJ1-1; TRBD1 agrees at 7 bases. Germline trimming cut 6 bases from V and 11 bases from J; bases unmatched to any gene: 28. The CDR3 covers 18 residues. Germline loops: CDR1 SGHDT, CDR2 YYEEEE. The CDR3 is CASTHLTPFRDREIEAFF. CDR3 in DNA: TGTGCCAGCACCCACCTGACCCCTTTCCGAGACAGGGAAATAGAGGCTTTCTTT.

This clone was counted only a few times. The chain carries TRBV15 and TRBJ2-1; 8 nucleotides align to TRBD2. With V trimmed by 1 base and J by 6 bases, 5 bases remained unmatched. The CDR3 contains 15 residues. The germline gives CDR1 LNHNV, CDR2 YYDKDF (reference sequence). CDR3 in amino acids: CATSRALAGFNEQFF. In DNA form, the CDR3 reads TGTGCCACCAGCAGAGCGCTAGCGGGCTTCAATGAGCAGTTCTTC. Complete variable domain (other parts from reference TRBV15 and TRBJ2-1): DAMVIQNPRYQVTQFGKPVTLSCSQTLNHNVMYWYQQKSSQAPKLLFHYYDKDFNNEADTPDNFQSRRPNTSFCFLDIRSPGLGDTAMYLCATSRALAGFNEQFFGPGTRLTVL.

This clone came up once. The CDR3 loop reads CASSQVGDRVIVGYTF. CDR3 bases: TGTGCCAGCAGCCAAGTAGGGGACAGGGTTATTGTTGGCTACACCTTC. The chain carries TRBV4-2 and TRBJ1-2, with 9 bases aligning to TRBD1. CDR1 LGHNA and CDR2 YNFKEQ come from the germline V gene. J lost 7 bases, V lost 1 base, and 10 bases had no gene match. This CDR3 spans 16 amino acids.

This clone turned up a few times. CDR3 sequence reads: CASSMATLNTGELFF. CDR3 in DNA: TGTGCCAGTAGCATGGCGACTCTGAACACCGGGGAGCTGTTTTTT. J is TRBJ2-2 and V is TRBV19; D uncertain. The V end was cut by 6 bases, the J end by 1 base, with 12 bases between. The CDR3 sequence is 15 residues long. Germline V lookup: CDR1 LNHDA, CDR2 SQIVND (reference sequence).

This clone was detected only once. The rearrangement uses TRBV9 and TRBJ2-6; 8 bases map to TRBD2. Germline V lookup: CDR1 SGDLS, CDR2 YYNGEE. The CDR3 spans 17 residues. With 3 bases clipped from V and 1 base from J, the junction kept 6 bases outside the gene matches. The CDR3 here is CASSELAAYSGANVLTF. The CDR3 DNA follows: TGTGCCAGCAGCGAACTAGCGGCCTATTCTGGGGCCAACGTCCTGACTTTC.

The CDR3 sequence is CASSVVQGNTGELFF. The DNA for the CDR3 is TGTGCCAGTAGCGTGGTCCAGGGAAACACCGGGGAGCTGTTTTTT. The chain joins TRBV19 to TRBJ2-2; a possible D gene is TRBD1 (5 bases). Trimming cost V 6 bases and J 2 bases, with 13 bases left between them. The length of the CDR3 is 15 residues. Germline V gene sequence: CDR1 LNHDA, CDR2 SQIVND (reference sequence).